These T cell receptor beta chains were read from a single sample in a study of T cells expressing NK-cell markers. Using the 5' RACE reads, TCRdb records one entry per CDR3 protein without DNA. This repertoire includes about 21,000 distinct CDR3 sequences. The sequenced material came from blood T cells: a sorted CD56 or NKG2C T cell subset, CD4+ or CD8+ T cells, or bulk PBMC T cells (not recorded which). These TCRs come from a man aged 18 to 69 in good health. Each CDR3 is given with its conserved first and last residue. Fields, in order: V gene, clone size, J gene, CDR3 protein. For some rows the clone size is stated as once, few or many, or as a class when expanded; others skip it.

TRBV5-1	-	TRBJ1-2	CASSYRQGDGYTF
TRBV2	-	TRBJ1-1	CASSEAAQGARAFF
TRBV20-1	-	TRBJ2-1	CSARSRDSSYNEQFF
TRBV28	-	TRBJ1-6	CASSSERGSLHF
TRBV20-1	-	TRBJ2-5	CSAYRDRVFAETQYF
TRBV12-3/TRBV12-4	-	TRBJ1-3	CASNKQPDSGNTIYF
TRBV12-3/TRBV12-4	-	TRBJ1-1	CASMLVLNTEAFF
TRBV4-3	-	TRBJ2-2	CASSQDLFGGTNTGELFF
TRBV9	-	TRBJ1-2	CASSGPRGGLYGYTF
TRBV7-9	-	TRBJ2-1	CASSLPGQGGEQFF
TRBV27	-	TRBJ2-1	CASSRRKLGTEVYEQFF
TRBV14	-	TRBJ2-1	CASSHYGVANEQFF
TRBV4-1	-	TRBJ1-1	CASSQEAVSNTEAFF
TRBV6-2/TRBV6-3	-	TRBJ1-5	CASSAGTANQPQHF
TRBV7-2	-	TRBJ2-6	CASSPRQGRSGANVLTF
TRBV7-9	-	TRBJ2-3	CASSPITGGWADTQYF
TRBV20-1	-	TRBJ1-1	CSARGGLDTEAFF
TRBV18	-	TRBJ2-7	CASSPDRSSYEQYF
TRBV15	-	TRBJ1-1	CATSRDGRLSEAFF
TRBV9	-	TRBJ2-3	CASSTRGAVTDTQYF
TRBV2	-	TRBJ1-4	CASSLAPAEKLFF
TRBV19	-	TRBJ1-1	CASIPVGGPTEAFF
TRBV25-1	-	TRBJ2-2	CASSEQSWIYGTSRNTGELFF
TRBV6-6	-	TRBJ2-7	CASSGGIENEQYF
TRBV5-1	-	TRBJ2-7	CASSSSGTSSYEQYF
TRBV4-1	-	TRBJ2-2	CASSQESGRTGELFF
TRBV12-3/TRBV12-4	-	TRBJ1-6	CASREDSYNSPLHF
TRBV20-1	-	TRBJ2-1	CSAEPRQGSYNEQFF
TRBV6-5	-	TRBJ2-5	CASSYHPTDNQETQYF
TRBV6-5	-	TRBJ1-6	CASKMTGGISPLHF
TRBV5-1	-	TRBJ2-3	CASSSLAGDTDTQYF
TRBV9	-	TRBJ1-6	CASRTDSYNSPLHF
TRBV5-4	-	TRBJ2-1	CASSPGTSGSLREQFF
TRBV3-1	-	TRBJ1-5	CASTQGHSNQPQHF
TRBV18	-	TRBJ2-7	CASSRSGTGTHGHEQYF
TRBV7-8	-	TRBJ1-4	CASSLASGTAINEKLFF
TRBV4-1	-	TRBJ1-4	CASSQERGSDEKLFF
TRBV6-2/TRBV6-3	-	TRBJ2-1	CASSDRNEQFF
TRBV19	-	TRBJ2-2	CASKRDSNTGELFF
TRBV20-1	-	TRBJ2-7	CSARVPGIGYEQYF
TRBV18	-	TRBJ2-1	CATSWTGVYNEQFF
TRBV7-2	-	TRBJ1-2	CASSLVQGGSYTF
TRBV5-1	-	TRBJ2-2	CATRLDSANTGELFF
TRBV5-1	-	TRBJ2-7	CASSSSVVPYEQYF
TRBV28	-	TRBJ1-5	CASSGQYSNQPQHF
TRBV28	medium-sized	TRBJ2-7	CASSFRLGGPREQYF
TRBV11-2	-	TRBJ1-2	CASSLDTRGYGYTF
TRBV6-2/TRBV6-3	-	TRBJ1-5	CASSLASGIPGNQPQHF